This T cell receptor beta chain is drawn from a study of T cell responses to AZD1222 COVID-19 vaccine. Points from the study as a whole: None of the repertoires were sampled until the peak T cell response had passed. Among spike-specific TCRs, nearly half reportedly target unmutated variant regions. CD4 TCRs covered the whole spike, strongest at regions 160-218 and 743-854. Females made up more of the donors, who were largely white British, and clonal diversity may have come out too low.

This CDR3 is built from 11 residues. The V gene's germline CDR1 is SGHRS and CDR2 YFSETQ. V gave up 3 bases and J gave up 6 bases, with 7 bases separating them. TCRdb keeps only in-frame clones here, not all; method: immunoSEQ multiplex PCR. The repertoire has around 140,000 clones, roughly 89% of them found once; the top ten carry 7% to 9%. On this clone: The antigen remains unidentified.

The rearrangement links TRBV5-1 to TRBJ2-7; D may be TRBD2 (5 bases). This TCR was sampled from an adult who received the MenACWY meningococcal vaccine as a control. Here the sequenced sample was peripheral blood, taken 28 days after the second dose of the MenACWY control vaccine. The CDR3 protein is CASSSRGEQYF. CDR3 nucleotides: TGCGCCAGCAGCTCCCGGGGCGAGCAGTACTTC.